A single sample gave rise to the 29 T cell receptor beta chains below, sequenced in a study of human T cells and chemical hapten exposure (dated by TCRdb to 2020 to 2023). The time point label on this specimen signifies: patch test 3, about 24 weeks after DPC sensitization. This specimen's treatment or condition label, interpreted: therapeutic diphenylcyclopropenone sensitization with weekly scalp DPC. Libraries came from RACE. These reads were obtained on a NextSeq 500. Clones were called with MiXCR by TCRdb after fastp trimmed the public reads at Q25, and only in-frame beta chains were retained. Rows are unified per CDR3 protein, each entry keeping the most common DNA and genes. The sample table records 150,000 to 200,000 distinct CDR3 sequences; roughly a quarter of these occur just once. The ten largest make up about 2.1% of the sample. The specimen comprised whole blood, sampled in connection with sensitization to the hapten diphenylcyclopropenone (DPC). The source of these receptors is a young woman with alopecia areata. Some clones in this sample may be carry-over from other donors' samples.

The rearrangement joins TRBV7-2 to TRBJ2-1; possibly TRBD2 for D (5 bases). CDR1 and CDR2 from the germline V gene are SGHTA and FQGNSA. Trimming took off 3 bases at V and 2 bases at J, with 11 bases between the two ends. The CDR3 loop spans 15 amino acids. The CDR3 loop reads CASSFVPGTYNEQFF. CDR3 DNA: TGTGCCAGCAGCTTCGTACCCGGGACCTACAATGAGCAGTTCTTC.

The CDR3 reads CASTQRGLTRPNEQFF. CDR3 DNA: TGTGCCAGCACACAGCGGGGGCTTACCCGGCCCAATGAGCAGTTCTTC. The gene calls are TRBV7-2 and TRBJ2-1, with TRBD2 identical over 8 bases. This CDR3 is 16 amino acids long. V was clipped by 7 bases and J by 6 bases; unmatched bases: 14. The germline V gene has CDR1 SGHTA and CDR2 FQGNSA.

The chain joins TRBV3-1 to TRBJ1-3; D possibly corresponds to TRBD1 (6 bases). This CDR3 spans 15 amino acids. Germline V gene lookup returns CDR1 LGHDT and CDR2 YNNKEL (reference sequence). The V end lost 2 bases, the J end lost 3 bases, and 11 bases lay between the germline ends. In DNA form, the CDR3 reads TGTGCCAGCAGCCAATTAACGACAGGTGGAAACACCATATATTTT. Protein product: CASSQLTTGGNTIYF.

The CDR3 here is CASSYPSSTDTQYF. The CDR3 DNA reads as TGTGCCAGCAGCTACCCCTCTAGCACAGATACGCAGTATTTT. This rearrangement joins TRBV11-2 to TRBJ2-3; D gene unclear. From germline, CDR1 is SGHAT and CDR2 FQNNGV. V shed 4 bases and J shed 0 bases, with 8 bases lying between them. This CDR3 has 14 amino acids.

Ten or more counts support this clonotype. The chain couples TRBV29-1 to TRBJ2-2; D unclear. CDR1 and CDR2 from the germline V gene are SQVTM and ANQGSEA. Trimming took 3 bases from V and 1 from J, leaving 6 bases between them. This CDR3 spans 13 amino acids. In nucleotides, the CDR3 is TGCAGCGTTGAGGTCGAGAACACCGGGGAGCTGTTTTTT. The encoded protein is CSVEVENTGELFF.

The CDR3 nucleotides read TGTGCCAGCAGCAAATGGTCGGCTAGCACAGATACGCAGTATTTT. Translation gives CASSKWSASTDTQYF. The V and J genes are TRBV21-1 and TRBJ2-3. TRBV21-1 is listed as a pseudogene. There are 15 residues in the CDR3.

This clonotype turned up a few times. The chain recombines TRBV7-2 with TRBJ2-1; weak D call: TRBD1 (5 bases). Germline CDR1 reads SGHTA; CDR2 reads FQGNSA. The CDR3 spans 14 residues. The germline V and J ends were trimmed by 3 bases and 4 bases, with 10 bases remaining between them. CDR3 in amino acids: CASSFHDSYNEQFF. Written as DNA, the CDR3 is TGTGCCAGCAGCTTCCACGACAGTTACAATGAGCAGTTCTTC.

V and J are TRBV20-1 and TRBJ2-2; 8 bases map to TRBD2. V was pared by 5 bases and J by 5 bases, with 7 bases of the junction left unmatched. Looked up from germline, CDR1 is DFQATT and CDR2 is SNEGSKA (reference sequence). The CDR3 has 14 amino acids. CDR3 in amino acids: CSAGAGRGTGELFF. The CDR3 DNA sequence: TGCAGTGCTGGGGCCGGGAGGGGGACCGGGGAGCTGTTTTTT.

This clonotype was seen a handful of times. The chain has TRBV15 and TRBJ1-1; D is perhaps TRBD1 (5 bases). Between the trimmed V and J ends, which lost 5 bases and 11 bases, there was a span of 12 bases. The CDR3 contains 11 residues. Germline CDR1 and CDR2: LNHNV and YYDKDF (reference sequence). The CDR3 DNA reads TGTGCCACCAGCTTTGGGGCTGGGGCTTTCTTT. This sequence encodes CATSFGAGAFF.

This clonotype was counted between two and nine times. The chain is built from TRBV20-1 and TRBJ2-7; D is uncertain. Trimming removed 3 bases at V and 2 bases at J, with 8 bases between. Germline lookup yields CDR1 DFQATT and CDR2 SNEGSKA (reference sequence). The CDR3 runs 12 residues. CDR3 nucleotides: TGCAGTGCTAGCGTCAATCCCTACGAGCAGTACTTC. It encodes CSASVNPYEQYF.

This clonotype was detected many times. This chain uses TRBV20-1 with TRBJ2-7; D is uncertain. The germline CDR1 and CDR2 sequences are DFQATT and SNEGSKA (reference sequence). V was pared by 3 bases and J by 4 bases, with 7 bases between. This CDR3 has 11 residues. The CDR3 region has the DNA TGCAGTGCTAGGATGGTGTACGAGCAGTACTTC. This codes for CSARMVYEQYF.

The sample holds a few counts of this clonotype. The V call is TRBV5-6, the J call TRBJ1-1; 8 bases are a match to TRBD1. The CDR3 contains 14 residues. Unmatched junction bases numbered 4, after V lost 5 bases and J lost 1 base. The germline V gene encodes CDR1 SGHDT and CDR2 YYEEEE. CDR3: CASRRDRKNTEAFF. The CDR3, as DNA: TGTGCCAGCAGGCGGGACAGGAAGAACACTGAAGCTTTCTTT.

This chain connects TRBV29-1 to TRBJ1-5, with TRBD1 as a possible D gene (6 bases). Germline V gene lookup returns CDR1 SQVTM and CDR2 ANQGSEA. The CDR3 is made up of 13 amino acids. V lost 8 bases to trimming and J lost 4 bases, with 15 bases between them. This CDR3 reads CSPPQGYNQPQHF. The CDR3 DNA follows: TGCAGCCCGCCACAGGGTTATAATCAGCCCCAGCATTTT.

The rearrangement joins TRBV20-1 to TRBJ2-1; the D is unclear. CDR1 is DFQATT and CDR2 is SNEGSKA in the germline V gene (reference sequence). The CDR3 contains 10 residues. Trimming took off 3 bases at V and 5 bases at J, with 2 bases between the two ends. As DNA, the CDR3 is TGCAGTGCTAGGGACAATGAGCAGTTCTTC. Its protein is CSARDNEQFF.

This clonotype was detected a few times. J is TRBJ2-6 and V is TRBV27, with D perhaps assigned TRBD1 or TRBD2 (5 bases each). Germline assignment: CDR1 MNHEY and CDR2 SMNVEV (reference sequence). V lost 6 bases to trimming and J lost 0 bases, with 18 bases between them. This CDR3 comprises 18 residues. The CDR3 sequence is CASSPLRGRDSGANVLTF. DNA of the CDR3: TGTGCCAGCAGCCCATTGAGGGGTCGAGACTCTGGGGCCAACGTCCTGACTTTC.

The chain links TRBV29-1 to TRBJ1-2; D is unresolved. V was trimmed by 7 bases and J by 8 bases, leaving 8 bases between them. The length of the CDR3 is 9 residues. Germline lookup yields CDR1 SQVTM and CDR2 ANQGSEA. The CDR3 coding sequence is TGCAGCGCCGCCGAAGGCTACACCTTC. Encoded protein: CSAAEGYTF.

The chain recombines TRBV29-1 with TRBJ2-7, with D tentatively TRBD1 (5 bases). Germline-derived CDR1 and CDR2 are SQVTM and ANQGSEA. The V gene lost 6 bases and the J gene lost 2 bases, with 11 bases spanning the gap. The length of the CDR3 is 12 residues. In DNA form, the CDR3 reads TGCAGCGTCAGACCAGGGACCTACGAGCAGTACTTC. As protein: CSVRPGTYEQYF.

V gene TRBV5-4 combines with J gene TRBJ2-7; the D gene is possibly TRBD1 (6 bases). CDR3 length: 16 amino acids. The V gene lost 5 bases and the J gene lost 3 bases, with 21 bases spanning the gap. The V gene's germline CDR1 is SGHNT and CDR2 YYREEE (reference sequence). The CDR3 spells CASSLRRRQDNYEQYF. The CDR3 DNA reads as TGTGCCAGCAGTTTACGCCGAAGACAGGACAACTACGAGCAGTACTTC. Complete variable domain (other parts from reference TRBV5-4 and TRBJ2-7): ETGVTQSPTHLIKTRGQQVTLRCSSQSGHNTVSWYQQALGQGPQFIFQYYREEENGRGNFPPRFSGLQFPNYSSELNVNALELDDSALYLCASSLRRRQDNYEQYFGPGTRLTVT.

The chain combines TRBV7-2 with TRBJ2-5, with 11 bases fitting TRBD2. The V gene's germline CDR1 is SGHTA and CDR2 FQGNSA. This CDR3 has 15 amino acids. V dropped 3 bases and J dropped 2; count of bases not matched to a gene: 2. CDR3 nucleotide sequence: TGTGCCAGCAGCTTTGTAGCGGGAGGGCAAGAGACCCAGTACTTC. Its translation: CASSFVAGGQETQYF. The variable domain in full, completed from reference TRBV7-2 and TRBJ2-5, reads GAGVSQSPSNKVTEKGKDVELRCDPISGHTALYWYRQSLGQGLEFLIYFQGNSAPDKSGLPSDRFSAERTGGSVSTLTIQRTQQEDSAVYLCASSFVAGGQETQYFGPGTRLLVL.

This chain links TRBV5-4 with TRBJ2-5, with TRBD2 matching over 15 bases. This CDR3 spans 16 amino acids. The germline V gene encodes CDR1 SGHNT and CDR2 YYREEE (reference sequence). Trimming took 5 bases from V and 2 from J; bases not matched to a gene: 4. The CDR3 DNA is TGTGCCAGCAGGAACGGACTAGCGGGGGGGCAAGAGACCCAGTACTTC. It encodes CASRNGLAGGQETQYF.

The rearrangement uses TRBV7-8 and TRBJ2-3; TRBD2 agrees at 11 bases. CDR3 length: 17 amino acids. The trim removed 3 bases at V and 4 bases at J, leaving 9 bases unmatched. The germline V gene encodes CDR1 SGHVS and CDR2 FQNEAQ. CDR3 nucleotides: TGTGCCAGCAGCTTTGACAGACTAGCGGGATCTCCAGATACGCAGTATTTT. It yields the protein CASSFDRLAGSPDTQYF.

The V call is TRBV2, the J call TRBJ1-5; TRBD1 aligns across 8 bases. This CDR3 comprises 15 residues. Trimming at V came to 4 bases and at J to 2 bases, leaving 4 bases not matched to a gene. Germline V gene lookup returns CDR1 SNHLY and CDR2 FYNNEI. The CDR3 nucleotides read TGTGCCAGCAGTGGGCAGGGGGCAGGCAATCAGCCCCAGCATTTT. Translation: CASSGQGAGNQPQHF.

The gene calls are TRBV7-2 and TRBJ1-1; D might be TRBD1 (6 bases). The ends were cut back, 1 base at V and 3 bases at J, with 21 bases in the middle. In germline, CDR1 is SGHTA, CDR2 FQGNSA. The CDR3 covers 18 residues. The CDR3 DNA is TGTGCCAGCAGCTTAGTCCCGGTTCCTGGGGGGCTGGACACTGAAGCTTTCTTT. The encoded protein is CASSLVPVPGGLDTEAFF.

The rearrangement joins TRBV20-1 to TRBJ1-3; TRBD1 matches 10 bases. CDR1 DFQATT and CDR2 SNEGSKA come from the germline V gene (reference sequence). V trimming: 6 bases; J trimming: 2 bases; junction bases outside the gene matches: 7. The CDR3 runs 15 residues. The chain's CDR3 is CSARRQGAAGNTIYF. Here the CDR3 DNA reads TGCAGTGCCCGGAGACAGGGGGCAGCTGGAAACACCATATATTTT.

This clonotype came up a few times. The chain recombines TRBV20-1 with TRBJ1-3; the D is unclear. CDR3 length equals 11 residues. The germline V and J ends were trimmed by 2 bases and 4 bases, with 3 bases remaining between them. Looked up from germline, CDR1 is DFQATT and CDR2 is SNEGSKA (reference sequence). The CDR3 here is CSARLGNTIYF. The CDR3 nucleotides read TGCAGTGCTAGACTCGGAAACACCATATATTTT.

The J gene is TRBJ2-3, the V gene TRBV4-1, with 7 nucleotides matching TRBD2. The CDR3 is 16 residues long. Trimming cost V 4 bases and J 2 bases; bases outside gene matches: 9. The germline V gene encodes CDR1 MGHRA and CDR2 YSYEKL. CDR3 DNA: TGCGCCAGCAGCCCCAGTGGAGCGGGGAACACAGATACGCAGTATTTT. Encoded protein: CASSPSGAGNTDTQYF.

The chain employs TRBV27 and TRBJ2-5, with D tentatively TRBD1 (5 bases). Trimming pared 3 bases from V and 5 bases from J, leaving 16 bases between. Germline V gene lookup returns CDR1 MNHEY and CDR2 SMNVEV (reference sequence). The CDR3 extends over 15 amino acids. The CDR3 DNA reads as TGTGCCAGCAGTTTGGATCCCAGGGTTACCGAGACCCAGTACTTC. Translated: CASSLDPRVTETQYF.

This sequence joins TRBV27 and TRBJ1-1; possibly TRBD1 for D (5 bases). The CDR3 consists of 15 residues. V lost 6 bases, J lost 1 base, and 15 bases lay in between. Germline values: CDR1 MNHEY, CDR2 SMNVEV (reference sequence). The CDR3 here is CASREMGRRNTEAFF. The CDR3 DNA follows: TGTGCCAGCAGGGAAATGGGACGTAGGAACACTGAAGCTTTCTTT.

This clonotype was seen a few times. The rearrangement uses TRBV20-1 and TRBJ1-5, with D unclear. Germline-derived CDR1 and CDR2 are DFQATT and SNEGSKA (reference sequence). V lost 3 bases, J lost 1 base, and 13 bases lay in between. CDR3 length: 15 amino acids. The CDR3 loop reads CSARAGVLSNQPQHF. The CDR3 DNA reads TGCAGTGCTAGGGCGGGTGTTTTGAGCAATCAGCCCCAGCATTTT.